The rows below give T cell receptor beta chains drawn from one sample of a study of identical twins. TCRdb used MiXCR to reprocess the 5' RACE reads, holding one entry per CDR3 protein. The sample shows approximately 490,000 distinct CDR3 sequences, under 25% of them seen only once. This sample also appeared in a second study, on yellow fever vaccine responses in identical twins.

Input material: CD4+ T cells sorted from blood. The receptors shown here come from a woman aged 18-29 years in good health. CDR3s include the opening cysteine and the closing phenylalanine or tryptophan. D genes are given only for firm matches. Expanded clones get a size class; other rows say once, few or many, or leave the size out.

cdr3_aa cdr3_nt v_call cdr3_length j_call clone_size d_call
CASSYSAKNIQYF TGTGCCAGCAGTTACTCCGCCAAAAACATTCAGTACTTC TRBV6-5 13 TRBJ2-4 . .
CASSYSSDTALEAFF TGTGCCAGCAGTTACTCGAGTGACACGGCCCTTGAAGCTTTCTTT TRBV6-5 15 TRBJ1-1 few .
CASSYRGKTGTTGYTF TGTGCCAGCAGTTACCGGGGGAAAACAGGGACCACTGGCTACACCTTC TRBV6-5 16 TRBJ1-2 few .
CASSVDSIDSPLHF TGTGCCAGCAGCGTAGACAGTATTGATTCACCCCTCCACTTT TRBV9 14 TRBJ1-6 . .
CASSGQGSQETQYF TGTGCCAGCAGTGGTCAGGGTTCCCAAGAGACCCAGTACTTC TRBV12-3/TRBV12-4 14 TRBJ2-5 many .
CAISGQGPYGYTF TGTGCCATCAGTGGACAGGGGCCCTATGGCTACACCTTC TRBV10-3 13 TRBJ1-2 . TRBD1
CSARRLGGSSYNEQFF TGCAGTGCCCGACGACTGGGCGGCAGCTCCTACAATGAGCAGTTCTTC TRBV20-1 16 TRBJ2-1 many .
CASSPLAGGADTQYF TGTGCCAGCAGCCCACTAGCGGGAGGGGCAGATACGCAGTATTTT TRBV5-5 15 TRBJ2-3 few TRBD2
CASSLARDSDYTDTQYF TGTGCCAGCAGCTTAGCCCGGGACTCCGATTACACAGATACGCAGTATTTT TRBV7-8 17 TRBJ2-3 few .
CASSPRVAGANVLTF TGTGCCAGCAGCCCGAGGGTTGCTGGGGCCAACGTCCTGACTTTC TRBV7-9 15 TRBJ2-6 . .